This TCR beta chain was profiled in a study of cytotoxic CD8 clonotypes in ibrutinib-treated CLL (dated by TCRdb to about 2021). With regard to the full study: In this cohort, about 16 patients were treatment-naive and 11 to 12 were relapsed/refractory, while approximately 18 had unmutated IGHV. Partial responses were observed in about 24 patients and complete responses in 2; after a median follow-up of around 64 months, remission was maintained in approximately 14 patients and progression was observed in some twelve. The response samples were drawn at a median of roughly twelve months into treatment, with a range of roughly 6 to 36 months. Samples averaged 255,043 productive templates and around 91,000 productive rearrangements. Longitudinal samples were available for 26 of the 86 trial participants. Cryopreserved peripheral blood mononuclear cells were obtained prior to treatment, at the time of response, and at either disease progression or sustained remission. Every remission and progressive disease sample was obtained while ibrutinib was still being received by the patients.

This sample's time point label indicates: approximately 2 years on ibrutinib. For TCR beta library preparation, about 2 micrograms of genomic DNA were isolated from cryopreserved PBMCs. Longitudinal blood samples from CLL patients receiving ibrutinib monotherapy were subjected to high-throughput TCR beta sequencing. Patients were enrolled in a phase 2 open-label single-center ibrutinib monotherapy trial. The goal of deep resolution MiSeq sequencing was a depth between 1 in 1 million and 1 in 200,000 T cells, and coverage averaged 10x per clonotype. The immunoSEQ hsTCRB Kit was used to generate TCR beta libraries. Turning to the authors' computational methods: ImmunoSEQ Data Assistant and ImmunoSEQ Analyzer were used for data analysis, and V, D and J genes were assigned according to IMGT definitions. Clonality, with values ranging from 0 to 1, was calculated as one minus the normalized Shannon entropy of productive rearrangement frequencies. Only overrepresented clonotypes making up at least 0.05% of the repertoire of each patient were included in the public clonotype analysis. Around 13 age-matched healthy donor repertoires from immuneACCESS were used as controls for clonality. In TCRdb, the immuneACCESS table is reduced to in-frame sequences with V and J assigned. These tables do not hold every clone; where another copy was compared, an unresolved V gene accounts for under half, and the others remain unexplained. V and J calls plus clone size are reproduced from that table; the DNA served to infer D and trimming. This sample comprises 100,000 to 150,000 clones, around 85% of them detected only once. Together, the top ten hold under 2.5% of the sample.

Trimming removed 5 bases from V and 2 bases from J, leaving 8 bases between the germline ends. From cysteine to phenylalanine, the CDR3 is 13 amino acids long. Only the CDR3 portion is preserved as DNA: 39 bases, with reading frame beginning at the first base. CDR1 SGHAT and CDR2 FQNNGV are derived from the germline V gene. Comment on this clone: The antigen this receptor binds is unknown. The record has no base qualities; no much larger clone is one base away.

Overall study results and their limits: Baseline clonality was found to be higher than that of age-matched healthy donors and was strongly correlated with circulating CD8+ T-cell counts. Sampling times were not matched between patients in sustained remission and patients whose disease was progressing, and lymph node repertoires were not examined. Public clonotypes were rare and either contracted or stayed stable during treatment, and the rise in clonality at ibrutinib response reflected the expansion of private clonotypes. An increase in clonality was observed at ibrutinib response, with clonality remaining stable during sustained remission and falling back toward baseline at progression.

The sequences come from PBMCs, collected after 24 months of ibrutinib treatment. Recombination linked TRBV11-2 to TRBJ2-3; the D segment cannot be called with confidence. The clonotype originates from a human donor with chronic lymphocytic leukemia. The CDR3 reads CASSMPVTDTQYF. The nucleotides are TGTGCCAGCAGCATGCCCGTCACAGATACGCAGTATTTT.